This T cell receptor beta chain appears in the sequencing data of a study of control samples from healthy donors and cancer patients. Per the germline V gene, CDR1 is SGHRS and CDR2 is YFSETQ. Trimming removed 1 base from V and 2 bases from J, with 9 bases in between. There are 14 residues in the CDR3. Data came from immunoSEQ multiplex PCR; TCRdb stores just in-frame clones and leaves some out. The sample contains some 120,000 clones, just under 90% of which appear only once. The origin of this receptor is a man aged 25-45 years in good health. The rearrangement joins TRBV5-1 to TRBJ1-2, with a possible D match to TRBD1 (5 bases). Sequencing was carried out using blood. The CDR3 DNA follows: TGCGCCAGCAGCTTGTATGCAGGGAACTATGGCTACACCTTC. It codes for CASSLYAGNYGYTF.